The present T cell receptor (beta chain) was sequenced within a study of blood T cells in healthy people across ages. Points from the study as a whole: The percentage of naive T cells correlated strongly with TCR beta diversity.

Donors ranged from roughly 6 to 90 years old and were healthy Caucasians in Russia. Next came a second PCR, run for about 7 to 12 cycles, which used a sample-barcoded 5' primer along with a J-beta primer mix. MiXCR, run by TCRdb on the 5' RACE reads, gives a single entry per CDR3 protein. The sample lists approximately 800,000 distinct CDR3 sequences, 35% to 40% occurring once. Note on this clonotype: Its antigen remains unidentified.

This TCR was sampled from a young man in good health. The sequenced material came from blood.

CDR3 in DNA: TGCAGTGCTAGTGACAGGGAGGGAAACGAAAAACTGTTTTTT. This gives the protein CSASDREGNEKLFF. This chain joins TRBV20-1 and TRBJ1-4; 7 nucleotides match TRBD1. The V and J ends lost 3 bases and 8 bases, in that order; junction bases with no gene match: 9. Germline CDR1 DFQATT, CDR2 SNEGSKA (reference sequence). The CDR3 totals 14 residues.